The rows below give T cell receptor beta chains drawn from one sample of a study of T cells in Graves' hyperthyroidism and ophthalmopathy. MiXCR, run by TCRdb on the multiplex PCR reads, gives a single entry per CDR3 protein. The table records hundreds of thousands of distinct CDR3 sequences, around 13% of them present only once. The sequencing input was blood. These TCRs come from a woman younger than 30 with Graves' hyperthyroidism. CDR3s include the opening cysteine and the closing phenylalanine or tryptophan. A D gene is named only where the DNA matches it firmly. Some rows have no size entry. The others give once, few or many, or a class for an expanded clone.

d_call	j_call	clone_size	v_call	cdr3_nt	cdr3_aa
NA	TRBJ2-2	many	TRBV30	TGTGCCTGGAAGGCAGGGGTATTTCCCGGGGAGCTGTTTTTT	CAWKAGVFPGELFF
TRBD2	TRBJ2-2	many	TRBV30	TGTGCCCGGCTAAGCGGGAGTGAGGACACCGGGGAGCTGTTTTTT	CARLSGSEDTGELFF
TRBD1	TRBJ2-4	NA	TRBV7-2	TGTGCCAGCAGCCGGGACAGGGGAGACAAAAACATTCAGTACTTC	CASSRDRGDKNIQYF
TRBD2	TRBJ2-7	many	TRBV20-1	TGCAGTGCGGCACACTTAGCGGGAGACTACGAGCAGTACTTC	CSAAHLAGDYEQYF
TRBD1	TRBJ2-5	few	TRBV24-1	TGTGCCACCAGTGACTCAACAGGGGGCTTACAAGAGACCCAGTACTTC	CATSDSTGGLQETQYF
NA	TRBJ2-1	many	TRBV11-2	TGTGCCAGCAGCTTACTAAGCTCCTACAATGAGCAGTTCTTC	CASSLLSSYNEQFF
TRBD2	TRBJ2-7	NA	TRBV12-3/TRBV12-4	TGTGCCAGCAGTCCCGCTAGCGGGTATACCTACGAGCAGTACTTC	CASSPASGYTYEQYF
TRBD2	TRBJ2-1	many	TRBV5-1	TGCGCCAGCAGCTTTACGGGACTAGCGGTTAATGAGCAGTTCTTC	CASSFTGLAVNEQFF
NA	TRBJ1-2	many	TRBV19	TGTGCCAGTAGTATGAAGACCGGGCCTTACTATGGCTACACCTTC	CASSMKTGPYYGYTF
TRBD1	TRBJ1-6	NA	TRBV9	TGTGCCAGCAGCCCTGGGACAGGGAGGGATAATTCACCCCTCCACTTT	CASSPGTGRDNSPLHF
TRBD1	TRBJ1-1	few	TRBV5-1	TGCGCCAGCAGCATGGCCGCAGGGGGTATCACTGAAGCTTTCTTT	CASSMAAGGITEAFF
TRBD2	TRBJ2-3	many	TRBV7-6	TGTGCCAGCAGCCCTATGACTAGCGGGAGTCTCGCAGATACGCAGTATTTT	CASSPMTSGSLADTQYF
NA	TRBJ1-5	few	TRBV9	TGTGCCAGCAGCGGGGGTCTCGGGGGCAATCAGCCCCAGCATTTT	CASSGGLGGNQPQHF
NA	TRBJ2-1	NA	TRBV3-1	TGTGCCAGCAGCCGGGACGAATTTTACAATGAGCAGTTCTTC	CASSRDEFYNEQFF
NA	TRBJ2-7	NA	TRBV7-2	TGTGCCAGCAGCTTCCCTAGCCGCGAGCAGTACTTC	CASSFPSREQYF
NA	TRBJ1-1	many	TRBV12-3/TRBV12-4	TGTGCCAGCAGTACGACCGGATGGGAAGCTTTCTTT	CASSTTGWEAFF
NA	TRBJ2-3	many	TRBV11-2	TGTGCCAGCAGCTTAGGAGGGTTACGCACAGATACGCAGTATTTT	CASSLGGLRTDTQYF
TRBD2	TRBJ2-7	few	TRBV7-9	TGTGCCAGCAGCCCACTTGCGGGAGGGATCTCCTACGAGCAGTACTTC	CASSPLAGGISYEQYF
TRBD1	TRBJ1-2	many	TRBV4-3	TGCGCCAGCAGCCAAGATCAGGGGGACTATGGCTACACCTTC	CASSQDQGDYGYTF
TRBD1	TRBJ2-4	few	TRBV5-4	TGTGCCAGCAGCAGGGGACAGGAACTAGCCAAAAACATTCAGTACTTC	CASSRGQELAKNIQYF
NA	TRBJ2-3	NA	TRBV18	TGTGCCAGCTCACTAGGGATGGGCACAGATACGCAGTATTTT	CASSLGMGTDTQYF
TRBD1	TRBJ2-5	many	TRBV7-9	TGTGCCAGCAATCTCCGGTCCGGGACAGCCGAGACCCAGTACTTC	CASNLRSGTAETQYF
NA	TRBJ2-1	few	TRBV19	TGTGCCAGTAGTGCCCCACCGGCATATGGCTCCTACAATGAGCAGTTCTTC	CASSAPPAYGSYNEQFF
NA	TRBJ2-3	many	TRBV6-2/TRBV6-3	TGTGCCAGCAGTTACTCGCCTTTTGAGGGCGCAGATACGCAGTATTTT	CASSYSPFEGADTQYF
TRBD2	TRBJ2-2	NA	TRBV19	TGTGCCAGTACCCCTCAAGCGGGATTTGTCGGGGAGCTGTTTTTT	CASTPQAGFVGELFF
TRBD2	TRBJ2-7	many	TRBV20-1	TGCAGTGCTAACAGCGGGAGTGAATACGAGCAGTACTTC	CSANSGSEYEQYF
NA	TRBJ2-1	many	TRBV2	TGTGCCAGCAGCACTCCTTGGGTTCCCGGGTACAATGAGCAGTTCTTC	CASSTPWVPGYNEQFF
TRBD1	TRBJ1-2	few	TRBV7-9	TGTGCCAGCAGCTTAGCGGACAGGGGACGGGGCTACACCTTC	CASSLADRGRGYTF
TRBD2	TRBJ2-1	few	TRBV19	TGTGCCAGTAGTGGCGGGAGGGCCAACAATGAGCAGTTCTTC	CASSGGRANNEQFF
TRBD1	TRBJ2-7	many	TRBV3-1	TGTGCCAGCAGCCGGACTTTCCCGGGACAGGGGGAACTTTACGAGCAGTACTTC	CASSRTFPGQGELYEQYF
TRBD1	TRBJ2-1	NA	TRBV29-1	TGCAGCGGCCAGGTGGGGACAGGGAACTATGAGCAGTTCTTC	CSGQVGTGNYEQFF
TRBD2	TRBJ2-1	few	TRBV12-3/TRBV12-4	TGTGCCAGCACCCATGGACTAGCGGGAGGCAATGAGCAGTTCTTC	CASTHGLAGGNEQFF
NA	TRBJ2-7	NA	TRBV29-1	TGCAGCGTTGGTGCAGCCACACCTAACTACGAGCAGTACTTC	CSVGAATPNYEQYF
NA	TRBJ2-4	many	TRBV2	TGTGCCAGCAGTGTTGTGGATAGCATTCAGTACTTC	CASSVVDSIQYF
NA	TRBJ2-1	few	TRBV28	TGTGCCAGCAGTGTATACAGGGACAATGAGCAGTTCTTC	CASSVYRDNEQFF
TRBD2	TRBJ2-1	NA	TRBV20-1	TGCAGTGCTTTCCGACTAGCGGGGCTCTACAATGAGCAGTTCTTC	CSAFRLAGLYNEQFF
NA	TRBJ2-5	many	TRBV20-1	TGCAGTGCTCCGCCGTTCCAAGAGACCCAGTACTTC	CSAPPFQETQYF
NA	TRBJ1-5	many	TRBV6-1	TGTGCCAGCCTACAGTTTTCTCGGGGCAATCAGCCCCAGCATTTT	CASLQFSRGNQPQHF
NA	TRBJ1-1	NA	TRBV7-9	TGTGCCAGCAGCTGGGGGGTAGGTGAAGCTTTCTTT	CASSWGVGEAFF
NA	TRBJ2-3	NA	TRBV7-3	TGTGCCAGCAGCTTAACCTTGAGGCCGGGGGACTCAGATACGCAGTATTTT	CASSLTLRPGDSDTQYF
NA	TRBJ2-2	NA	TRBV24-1	TGTGCCACCAGTGATTCCGGCGGGACCGGTTTCAGGGGGGAGCTGTTTTTT	CATSDSGGTGFRGELFF
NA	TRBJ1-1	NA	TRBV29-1	TGCAGCGGGAGTGGTGGACAGTACACTGAAGCTTTCTTT	CSGSGGQYTEAFF
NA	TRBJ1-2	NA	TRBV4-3	TGCGCCAGCAGCCGACTTGCGGGAGGGTTCGGCTACACCTTC	CASSRLAGGFGYTF
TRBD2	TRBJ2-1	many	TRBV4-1	TGCGCCAGCAGCCTCGATCGGACTAGCGGGAATGATGAGCAGTTCTTC	CASSLDRTSGNDEQFF
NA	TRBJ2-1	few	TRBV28	TGTGCCAGCAGTTTGGCCTCGTTGGGGGAGCAGTGCTTC	CASSLASLGEQCF
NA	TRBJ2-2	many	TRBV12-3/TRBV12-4	TGTGCCAGCAGAGGACCCCTCGAACGCAGGAGGACGGGAGAGCTGTTTTTT	CASRGPLERRRTGELFF
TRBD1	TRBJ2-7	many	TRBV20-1	TGCAGTGCAGAGGCGGGACAGGGAACCTACGAGCAGTACTTC	CSAEAGQGTYEQYF
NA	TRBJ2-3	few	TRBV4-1	TGCGCCAGCAGCTCCCGGACTAACACGCAGTATTTT	CASSSRTNTQYF